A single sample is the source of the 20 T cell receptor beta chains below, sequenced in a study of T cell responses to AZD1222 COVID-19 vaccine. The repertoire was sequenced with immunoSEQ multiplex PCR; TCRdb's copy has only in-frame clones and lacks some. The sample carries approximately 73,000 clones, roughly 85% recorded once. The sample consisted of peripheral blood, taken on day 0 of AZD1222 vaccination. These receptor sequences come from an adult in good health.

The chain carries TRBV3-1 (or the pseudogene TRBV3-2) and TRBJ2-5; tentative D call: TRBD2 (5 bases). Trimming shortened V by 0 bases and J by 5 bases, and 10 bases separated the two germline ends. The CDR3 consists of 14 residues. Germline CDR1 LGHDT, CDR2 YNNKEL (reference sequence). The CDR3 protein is CASSQEGASETQYF. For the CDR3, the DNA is TGTGCCAGCAGCCAAGAGGGAGCTTCGGAGACCCAGTACTTC.

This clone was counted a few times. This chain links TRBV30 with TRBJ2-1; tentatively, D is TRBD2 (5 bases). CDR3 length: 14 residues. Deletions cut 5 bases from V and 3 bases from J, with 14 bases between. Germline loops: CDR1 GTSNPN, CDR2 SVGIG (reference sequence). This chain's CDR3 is CAWAHGLVYNEQFF. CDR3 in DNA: TGTGCCTGGGCCCATGGACTGGTCTACAATGAGCAGTTCTTC.

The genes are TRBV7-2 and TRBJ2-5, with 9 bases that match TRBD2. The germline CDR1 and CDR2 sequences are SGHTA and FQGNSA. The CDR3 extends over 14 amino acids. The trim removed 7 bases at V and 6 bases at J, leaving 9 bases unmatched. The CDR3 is CASIPSGIGKTQYF. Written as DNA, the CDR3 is TGTGCCAGCATTCCTAGCGGGATCGGAAAGACCCAGTACTTC.

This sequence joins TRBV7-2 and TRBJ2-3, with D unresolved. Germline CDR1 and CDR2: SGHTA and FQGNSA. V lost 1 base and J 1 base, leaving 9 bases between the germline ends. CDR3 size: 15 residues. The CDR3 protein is CASSLGQTRTDTQYF. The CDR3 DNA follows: TGTGCCAGCAGCTTAGGGCAGACCCGCACAGATACGCAGTATTTT.

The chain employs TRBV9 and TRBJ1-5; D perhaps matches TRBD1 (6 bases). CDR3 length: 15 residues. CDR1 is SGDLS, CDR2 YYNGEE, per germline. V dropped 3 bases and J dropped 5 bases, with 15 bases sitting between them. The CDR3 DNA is TGTGCCAGCAGCGCACTAGGGGGGGCGGATCAGCCCCAGCATTTT. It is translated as CASSALGGADQPQHF. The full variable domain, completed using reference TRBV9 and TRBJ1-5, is DSGVTQTPKHLITATGQRVTLRCSPRSGDLSVYWYQQSLDQGLQFLIQYYNGEERAKGNILERFSAQQFPDLHSELNLSSLELGDSALYFCASSALGGADQPQHFGDGTRLSIL.

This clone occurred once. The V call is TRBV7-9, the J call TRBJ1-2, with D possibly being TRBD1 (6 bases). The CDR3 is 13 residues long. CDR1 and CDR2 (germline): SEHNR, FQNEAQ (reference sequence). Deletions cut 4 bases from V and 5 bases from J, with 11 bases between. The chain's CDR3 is CASSSTGLYGYTF. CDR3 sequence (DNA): TGTGCCAGCAGCTCGACAGGACTATATGGCTACACCTTC.

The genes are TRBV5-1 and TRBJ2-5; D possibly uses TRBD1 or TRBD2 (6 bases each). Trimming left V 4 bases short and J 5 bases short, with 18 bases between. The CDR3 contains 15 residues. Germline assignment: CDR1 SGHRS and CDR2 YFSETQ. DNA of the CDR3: TGCGCCAGCAGCAACCTGGGGGCACGGGAGGAGACCCAGTACTTC. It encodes CASSNLGAREETQYF.

This CDR3 reads CASRHGLAGGNTYEQYF. The CDR3 DNA sequence: TGCGCCAGCAGACACGGACTAGCGGGAGGGAACACCTACGAGCAGTACTTC. The rearrangement links TRBV5-1 to TRBJ2-7, with 15 bases fitting TRBD2. Germline V gene lookup returns CDR1 SGHRS and CDR2 YFSETQ. V dropped 5 bases and J dropped 2; count of bases not matched to a gene: 8. The CDR3 is 17 amino acids.

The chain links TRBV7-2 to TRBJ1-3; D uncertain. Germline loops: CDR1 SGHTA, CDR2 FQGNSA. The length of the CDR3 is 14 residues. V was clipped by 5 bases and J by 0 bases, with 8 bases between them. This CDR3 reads CASSATGSGNTIYF. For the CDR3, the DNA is TGTGCCAGCAGCGCAACTGGCTCTGGAAACACCATATATTTT.

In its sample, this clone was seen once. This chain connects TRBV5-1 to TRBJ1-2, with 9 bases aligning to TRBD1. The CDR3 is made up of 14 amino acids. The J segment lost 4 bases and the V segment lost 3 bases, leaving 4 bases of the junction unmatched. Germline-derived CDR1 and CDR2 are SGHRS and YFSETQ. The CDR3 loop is CASSWTGESYGYTF. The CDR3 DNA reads TGCGCCAGCAGCTGGACAGGGGAAAGCTATGGCTACACCTTC.

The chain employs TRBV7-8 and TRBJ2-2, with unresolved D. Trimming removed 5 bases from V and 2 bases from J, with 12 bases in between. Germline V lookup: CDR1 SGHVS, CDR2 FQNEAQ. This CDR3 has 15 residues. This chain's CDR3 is CASSPLDGNTGELFF. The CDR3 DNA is TGTGCCAGCAGCCCACTTGACGGTAACACCGGGGAGCTGTTTTTT.

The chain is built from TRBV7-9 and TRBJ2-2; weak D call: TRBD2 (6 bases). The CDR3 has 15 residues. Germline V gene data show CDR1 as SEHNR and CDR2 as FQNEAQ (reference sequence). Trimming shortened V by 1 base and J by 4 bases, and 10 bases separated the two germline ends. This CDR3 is CASSLGGIRTGELFF. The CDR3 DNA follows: TGTGCCAGCAGCTTAGGCGGGATCCGCACCGGGGAGCTGTTTTTT. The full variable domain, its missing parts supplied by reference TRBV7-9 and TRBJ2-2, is DTGVSQNPRHKITKRGQNVTFRCDPISEHNRLYWYRQTLGQGPEFLTYFQNEAQLEKSRLLSDRFSAERPKGSFSTLEIQRTEQGDSAMYLCASSLGGIRTGELFFGEGSRLTVL.

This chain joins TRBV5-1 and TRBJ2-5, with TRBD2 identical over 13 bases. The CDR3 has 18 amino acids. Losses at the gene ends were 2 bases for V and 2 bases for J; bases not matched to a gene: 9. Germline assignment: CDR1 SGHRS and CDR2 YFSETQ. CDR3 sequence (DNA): TGCGCCAGCAGCTTCCGGACTAGCGGGGGTGGACCACAAGAGACCCAGTACTTC. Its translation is CASSFRTSGGGPQETQYF. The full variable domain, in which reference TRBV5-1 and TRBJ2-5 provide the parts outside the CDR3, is KAGVTQTPRYLIKTRGQQVTLSCSPISGHRSVSWYQQTPGQGLQFLFEYFSETQRNKGNFPGRFSGRQFSNSRSEMNVSTLELGDSALYLCASSFRTSGGGPQETQYFGPGTRLLVL.

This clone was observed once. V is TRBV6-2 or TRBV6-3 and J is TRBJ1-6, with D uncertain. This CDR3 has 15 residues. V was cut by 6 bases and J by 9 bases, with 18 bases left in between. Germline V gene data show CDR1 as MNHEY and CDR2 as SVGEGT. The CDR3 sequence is CASSPGPPSRSPLHF. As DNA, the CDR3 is TGTGCCAGCAGCCCCGGGCCCCCGAGCCGTTCACCCCTCCACTTT.

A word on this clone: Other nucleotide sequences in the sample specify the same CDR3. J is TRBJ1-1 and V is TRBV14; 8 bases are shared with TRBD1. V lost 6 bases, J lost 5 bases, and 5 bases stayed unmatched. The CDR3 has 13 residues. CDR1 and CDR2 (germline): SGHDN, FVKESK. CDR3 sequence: CASSMDRATEAFF. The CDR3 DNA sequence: TGTGCCAGCAGTATGGACAGGGCAACTGAAGCTTTCTTT.

DNA for the CDR3: TGCGCCAGCAGCTCCCCCATAGCGGGATCTGGCAATGAGCAGTTCTTC. It encodes CASSSPIAGSGNEQFF. This sequence joins TRBV5-1 and TRBJ2-1, with TRBD2 matching 8 bases. Germline trimming cut 3 bases from V and 6 bases from J; bases unmatched to any gene: 11. The CDR3 has 16 residues. Germline assignment: CDR1 SGHRS and CDR2 YFSETQ.

The DNA for the CDR3 is TGTGCCACCAACCCCGGGACACTCGATCAGCCCCAGCATTTT. Its protein product is CATNPGTLDQPQHF. The genes are TRBV6-2 or TRBV6-3 and TRBJ1-5; tentative D call: TRBD1 (6 bases). Trimming removed 10 bases at V and 5 bases at J, with 18 bases between. The germline CDR1 and CDR2 sequences are MNHEY and SVGEGT. This CDR3 has 14 amino acids.

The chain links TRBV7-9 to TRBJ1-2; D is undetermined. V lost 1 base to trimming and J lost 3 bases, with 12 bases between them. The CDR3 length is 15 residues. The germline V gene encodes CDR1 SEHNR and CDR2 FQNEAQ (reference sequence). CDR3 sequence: CASSLGQPTHYGYTF. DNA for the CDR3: TGTGCCAGCAGCTTAGGTCAACCGACGCACTATGGCTACACCTTC.

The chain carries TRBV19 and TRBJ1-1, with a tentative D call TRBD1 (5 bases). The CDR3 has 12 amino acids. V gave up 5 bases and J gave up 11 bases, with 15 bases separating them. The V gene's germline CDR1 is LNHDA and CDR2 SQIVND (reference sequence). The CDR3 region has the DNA TGTGCCAGTAGTTTCCGGTCTTCAGGGGCTTTCTTT. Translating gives CASSFRSSGAFF.

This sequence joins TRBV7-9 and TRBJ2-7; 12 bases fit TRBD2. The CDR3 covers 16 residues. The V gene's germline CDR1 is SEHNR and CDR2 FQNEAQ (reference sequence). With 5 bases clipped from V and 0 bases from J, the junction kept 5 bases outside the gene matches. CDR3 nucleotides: TGTGCCAGCAGCGGGACTAGCGGGTTCATCTCCTACGAGCAGTACTTC. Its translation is CASSGTSGFISYEQYF.